This TCR beta chain was recorded in a study of T cell responses to AZD1222 COVID-19 vaccine (dated by TCRdb to about 2021). Regarding the complete study: Because spike-specific TCR depth and breadth did not differ between the two schedules, AZD1222 recipients who got a second dose at roughly 4 weeks were pooled with those who got a second dose at roughly 12 weeks. A total of 233 trial participants underwent TCR sequencing, of whom some 210 received two doses of AZD1222 and about 26 received two doses of the MenACWY control vaccine. Trial participants were enrolled by age into 18-55, 56-69 and 70-plus year subgroups, with 148, 28 and 57 TCR-sequenced participants respectively. What the research found in general, with its limitations: The vaccine-associated CD4 TCRs covered the entire spike protein, and the dominant responses fell in regions 160-218 and 743-854. A significant rise in spike-specific TCR breadth and depth was observed after two AZD1222 doses relative to day 0 and relative to MenACWY recipients. The 56-69-year group was small, and its depth increase did not reach significance, likely because of low power. Participants were mostly white British and included more females than males, and it was suggested by the authors that clonal diversity may have been underestimated. Conclusions about previously exposed vaccinees are limited because only six or seven AZD1222 recipients were SARS-CoV-2 seropositive at baseline. Reportedly, close to half of the unique spike-specific TCRs recognized epitopes lying outside the regions that are mutated in the B.1.351 and B.1.1.7 variants. Because no day 14 peak-response samples were available, the repertoires could be characterized only after the peak T cell response.

A note on this clone: What antigen it recognizes has not been identified. No much larger clone is present one base from it, and per-base qualities are unavailable.

This sample's time point label indicates: baseline before first vaccination. Samples from vaccinated people were obtained from the UK trials COV001 and COV002, which included a single-blind randomized controlled phase 2/3 trial of AZD1222 (ChAdOx1 nCoV-19) in healthy adults. Trial participant PBMC samples were collected at day 0 and day 28 after the second dose for TCRbeta chain sequencing. The CDR3 regions of human TCRbeta chains were subjected to immunosequencing. The authors' pipeline ran thus. Repertoire TCRs were matched against a reference library of SARS-CoV-2-specific TCRs generated with the MIRA antigen-specificity platform. Breadth meant the fraction of unique TCRs that were SARS-CoV-2-associated, whereas depth meant the fraction of total T cells that were SARS-CoV-2-associated. Using the MIRA data, each spike-specific TCR was assigned both to the spike region to which the TCR was reactive and to a CD4 or CD8 class. Log10-transformed breadth and depth values were compared by one-way ANOVA with Sidak's multiple comparisons tests. Imported from immuneACCESS, the table was reduced by TCRdb to in-frame sequences with V and J called. These copies leave out some clones; in studies compared against another copy, an unresolved V gene accounts for under half, and the cause of the remainder is not known. Clonal size and the V and J genes are those of that table, whereas D and trimming came from the DNA. Present in this sample are roughly 130,000 clones, 80% to 90% of which were seen just once. The top ten hold around 3.1% of the sample.

Sequenced here: peripheral blood, sampled on day 0 of AZD1222 vaccination. The clonotype comes from an adult in good health.

The CDR3 region has the sequence CASSGSAGTGDHTQYF. Here is the DNA: TGTGCCAGCAGTGGTTCGGCCGGGACAGGGGACCATACGCAGTATTTT. The chain joins TRBV6-1 to TRBJ2-3; 10 bases in the junction line up with TRBD1. V is cut back by 4 bases and J by 7 bases, with 11 bases in the junction unmatched. The CDR3 starts with the cysteine, ends with the phenylalanine, and has 16 residues. Of all the DNA, just the CDR3 is kept, 48 bases in frame from base 1. Taken from the germline V gene, the CDR1 and CDR2 loops are MNHNS and SASEGT.